The clone carrying this T cell receptor beta chain appeared once. Its antigen is not known. This sample was taken from a study of shared clonotypes between healthy human individuals. Naive CD8 cells, CD45RO-negative and positively selected for CCR7, excluded terminally differentiated effector memory CD45RA+ cells. Recent acute infections and vaccinations were absent in the healthy HIV-negative adult donors. Data came from immunoSEQ multiplex PCR; TCRdb stores just in-frame clones and leaves some out. This table holds about 680,000 clones, about 92% found once. Study-wide findings and caveats: Some clonotypes were shared by all four sorted-subset donors, while others were not shared. The non-shared ones had lower generation probabilities than the shared ones.

The sample comprised naive CD8+ T cells sorted from blood. This receptor was identified in a man under 40 in good health.

The CDR3 DNA is TGTGCCAGCAGCTATTCCTCAGGTGGCTACACCTTC. Its protein product is CASSYSSGGYTF. The J gene is TRBJ1-2, the V gene TRBV5-4; D unclear. The germline V gene encodes CDR1 SGHNT and CDR2 YYREEE (reference sequence). Trimming pared 3 bases from V and 7 bases from J, leaving 10 bases between. The CDR3 extends over 12 amino acids.